A selection of T cell receptor beta chains follows, all from one sample in a study of blood T cells in healthy people across ages. TCRdb re-called the 5' RACE reads through MiXCR, storing one row per CDR3 protein. The sample has almost 300,000 distinct CDR3 sequences; roughly 26% are singletons. Source material: blood. Receptors were obtained from a woman between 65 and 79 years old in good health. The CDR3 runs from the conserved cysteine through the conserved F or W.

CASTANTDTQYF TRBJ2-3 TRBV6-1
CASSYGDFYEQYF TRBJ2-7 TRBV6-2/TRBV6-3
CASSLRQGWNEKLFF TRBJ1-4 TRBV12-3/TRBV12-4
CASSDSSNQPQHF TRBJ1-5 TRBV6-2/TRBV6-3
CASSAGHVNTEAFF TRBJ1-1 TRBV9
CASSLGLAGPGSSYNEQFF TRBJ2-1 TRBV7-9
CSVEEGDGYTF TRBJ1-2 TRBV29-1
CASSHLTGYPETQYF TRBJ2-5 TRBV14
CSASTGSTYEQYF . TRBV20-1
CASSQGQGGTRETQYF TRBJ2-5 TRBV4-3
CSASILDEQFF TRBJ2-1 TRBV20-1
CASSPAGGAKRTQYF . TRBV18
CASSQDRGRNQPQHF TRBJ1-5 TRBV18
CASSPPVCGRVDTQYF TRBJ2-3 TRBV9
CASSPLRPDWGGPSQNAYEQYF TRBJ2-7 TRBV7-6
CASRPGWGTEAFF TRBJ1-1 TRBV7-9
CASSLNRDRVNSPLHF TRBJ1-6 TRBV6-1
CASSPGALGGEQFF TRBJ2-1 TRBV5-1
CASSWGLAGSYNEQFF TRBJ2-1 TRBV5-4
CASSLDSGAVYNEQLF TRBJ2-1 TRBV7-2
CASSLDPRYEQFF . TRBV7-6
CASSSFGTDNQPQHF TRBJ1-5 TRBV7-2
CASSLVEGGYNEQFF TRBJ2-1 TRBV28
CASSEYVNEQFF TRBJ2-1 TRBV6-2/TRBV6-3
CASSSTLGTSGRSSYNEQFF TRBJ2-1 TRBV7-6
CASSHRTAGAYNEQFF TRBJ2-1 TRBV27
CASRQTYRVETQYF TRBJ2-5 TRBV28
CASSFQGERYGYTF TRBJ1-2 TRBV28
CATSRVISGSGAKNIQYF TRBJ2-4 TRBV15
CASSFTGTSVETQYF TRBJ2-5 TRBV5-1
CASSSSWGDRRGYF TRBJ2-3 TRBV7-8